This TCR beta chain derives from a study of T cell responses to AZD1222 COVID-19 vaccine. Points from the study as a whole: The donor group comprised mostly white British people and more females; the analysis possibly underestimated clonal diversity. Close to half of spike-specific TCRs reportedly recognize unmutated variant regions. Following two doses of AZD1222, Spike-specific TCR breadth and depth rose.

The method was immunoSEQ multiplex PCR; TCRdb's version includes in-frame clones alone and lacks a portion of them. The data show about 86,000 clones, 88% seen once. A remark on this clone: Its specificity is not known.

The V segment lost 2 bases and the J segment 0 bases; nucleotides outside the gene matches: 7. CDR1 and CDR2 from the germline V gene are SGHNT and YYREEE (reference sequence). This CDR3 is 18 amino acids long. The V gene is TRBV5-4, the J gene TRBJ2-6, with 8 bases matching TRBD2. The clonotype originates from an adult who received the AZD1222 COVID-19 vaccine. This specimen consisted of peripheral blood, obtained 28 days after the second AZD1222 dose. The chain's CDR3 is CASSFPLAEVSGANVLTF. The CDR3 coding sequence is TGTGCCAGCAGCTTCCCACTAGCGGAAGTCTCTGGGGCCAACGTCCTGACTTTC. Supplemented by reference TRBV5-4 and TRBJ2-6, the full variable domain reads ETGVTQSPTHLIKTRGQQVTLRCSSQSGHNTVSWYQQALGQGPQFIFQYYREEENGRGNFPPRFSGLQFPNYSSELNVNALELDDSALYLCASSFPLAEVSGANVLTFGAGSRLTVL.